The 32 T cell receptor beta chains in this list originate from one sample, sequenced in a study of T cells after yellow fever vaccination. TCRdb processed the 5' RACE reads anew with MiXCR; each CDR3 protein has one entry. The sample includes some 250,000 distinct CDR3 sequences, 6.9% seen only once; the top ten take over 0.65%. Material: CD4+ T cells sorted from PBMCs, obtained 15 days after the yellow fever booster vaccination. Every receptor here comes from a young man who received the YFV17D yellow fever vaccine.

V gene TRBV2 combines with J gene TRBJ2-1; D is unclear. The CDR3 covers 13 residues. V was clipped by 8 bases and J by 2 bases, with 10 bases between them. From germline, CDR1 is SNHLY and CDR2 FYNNEI. In nucleotides, the CDR3 is TGTGCCAGCGGAAGTCTCCCCTACAATGAGCAGTTCTTC. Its protein is CASGSLPYNEQFF.

This chain joins TRBV7-8 and TRBJ1-6, with 7 bases fitting TRBD1. The V and J ends lost 6 bases and 10 bases, in that order; junction bases with no gene match: 3. CDR1 SGHVS and CDR2 FQNEAQ come from the germline V gene. This CDR3 has 12 residues. This chain's CDR3 is CASRTGSSPLHF. Here the CDR3 DNA reads TGTGCCAGCAGGACAGGGAGCTCACCCCTCCACTTT.

The rearrangement uses TRBV6-5 and TRBJ2-2, with 8 bases aligning to TRBD2. The CDR3 totals 13 residues. Germline-derived CDR1 and CDR2 are MNHEY and SVGAGI. J was trimmed by 6 bases and V by 4 bases; bases with no gene match: 1. CDR3 coding DNA: TGTGCCAGCAGTTCGGGACTAGCCGGGGAGCTGTTTTTT. Protein product: CASSSGLAGELFF.

In this sample, this clonotype turned up many times. CDR3 sequence: CASSRGEGLGETQYF. The CDR3, as DNA: TGTGCCAGCAGTCGTGGGGAGGGTTTAGGAGAGACCCAGTACTTC. The V call is TRBV12-3 or TRBV12-4, the J call TRBJ2-5; TRBD2 aligns across 7 bases. With V trimmed by 5 bases and J by 4 bases, 10 bases remained unmatched. This CDR3 is built from 15 residues.

This clonotype was counted only a few times. The V and J genes are TRBV11-1 and TRBJ2-1; 8 bases line up with TRBD2. CDR3 length equals 18 residues. Unmatched junction bases numbered 15, after V lost 7 bases and J lost 1 base. CDR1 is SGHAT, CDR2 FQDESV, per germline (reference sequence). This CDR3 is CASNPTLSSGRSYNEQFF. CDR3 coding DNA: TGTGCCAGCAACCCTACCCTCTCTAGCGGGCGGTCCTACAATGAGCAGTTCTTC.

Only a few counts were recorded for this clonotype. This chain connects TRBV20-1 to TRBJ2-2, with TRBD2 identical over 8 bases. V was pared by 5 bases and J by 7 bases, with 15 bases of the junction left unmatched. CDR1 DFQATT and CDR2 SNEGSKA come from the germline V gene (reference sequence). This CDR3 is 16 amino acids long. Here the CDR3 reads CSAPGSGGTVLGELFF. The CDR3 nucleotides are TGCAGTGCTCCGGGGTCGGGAGGGACGGTCCTCGGGGAGCTGTTTTTT.

This rearrangement joins TRBV5-5 to TRBJ2-7; 11 nucleotides agree with TRBD1. V gave up 4 bases and J gave up 4 bases; unmatched junction bases: 4. The CDR3 is 14 residues long. CDR1 is SGHKS and CDR2 is YYEKEE in the germline V gene (reference sequence). Written as DNA, the CDR3 is TGTGCCAGCAGCACCTGGGACAGGGGGTACGAGCAGTACTTC. Residues: CASSTWDRGYEQYF.

This clonotype showed up many times. The J gene is TRBJ2-7, the V gene TRBV7-2; either TRBD1 or TRBD2 may fit D (5 bases each). The length of the CDR3 is 13 residues. V was pared by 1 base and J by 10 bases, with 14 bases between. Germline V gene sequence: CDR1 SGHTA, CDR2 FQGNSA. The CDR3 reads CASSLEVQRGQYF. The CDR3 coding sequence is TGTGCCAGCAGCTTAGAGGTACAGAGGGGTCAGTACTTC.

This clonotype was counted between two and nine times. This chain joins TRBV5-1 and TRBJ2-1; tentatively, D is TRBD1 (7 bases). The CDR3 sequence is 16 residues long. V was pared by 3 bases and J by 7 bases, with 20 bases between. Germline loops: CDR1 SGHRS, CDR2 YFSETQ. The CDR3 region is CASSWGDSVPSNEQFF. Written as DNA, the CDR3 is TGCGCCAGCAGCTGGGGGGACAGTGTACCATCGAATGAGCAGTTCTTC.

The chain uses TRBV7-2 and TRBJ2-3; no clear D. V was clipped by 4 bases and J by 3 bases, with 11 bases between them. The CDR3 has 14 amino acids. CDR1 is SGHTA, CDR2 FQGNSA, per germline. The CDR3: CASSSAYGTDTQYF. Here the CDR3 DNA reads TGTGCCAGCAGCTCGGCTTATGGGACAGATACGCAGTATTTT.

The table lists this clonotype with many counts. The chain couples TRBV7-8 to TRBJ2-3, with 9 bases lining up with TRBD2. The CDR3 has 17 amino acids. V lost 5 bases and J lost 3; bases outside the gene matches: 12. Per germline, CDR1 SGHVS and CDR2 FQNEAQ. CDR3 DNA: TGTGCCAGCAGCATAGGGAGTAGCGGGAGTTGGACAGATACGCAGTATTTT. This encodes CASSIGSSGSWTDTQYF.

In this sample, this clonotype turned up a few times. The chain employs TRBV20-1 and TRBJ2-3, with TRBD2 identical over 7 bases. CDR1 is DFQATT and CDR2 is SNEGSKA in the germline V gene (reference sequence). The CDR3 extends over 16 amino acids. After removal of 1 base from V and 4 bases from J, the junction contained 11 bases not matched to a gene. The CDR3 nucleotides read TGCAGTGCTAGAGGGTTAAGGCGGGAGAGCGCAGATACGCAGTATTTT. Protein sequence: CSARGLRRESADTQYF.

This clonotype was seen a few times. This chain uses TRBV20-1 with TRBJ2-1, with TRBD2 matching 10 bases. Germline V gene sequence: CDR1 DFQATT, CDR2 SNEGSKA (reference sequence). The length of the CDR3 is 15 residues. With V trimmed by 7 bases and J by 6 bases, 12 bases remained unmatched. This CDR3 is CSDSSSGRGGNEQFF. For the CDR3, the DNA is TGCAGTGATTCCTCTAGCGGGAGAGGCGGCAATGAGCAGTTCTTC.

This chain links TRBV3-1 with TRBJ1-3; D gene ambiguous. Trimming left V 0 bases short and J 0 bases short, with 6 bases between. Germline V gene data show CDR1 as LGHDT and CDR2 as YNNKEL (reference sequence). There are 15 residues in the CDR3. The DNA of the CDR3 is TGTGCCAGCAGCCAAGATGGACTCTCTGGAAACACCATATATTTT. This codes for CASSQDGLSGNTIYF. Filled out from reference TRBV3-1 and TRBJ1-3, the complete variable domain reads DTAVSQTPKYLVTQMGNDKSIKCEQNLGHDTMYWYKQDSKKFLKIMFSYNNKELIINETVPNRFSPKSPDKAHLNLHINSLELGDSAVYFCASSQDGLSGNTIYFGEGSWLTVV.

The V and J genes are TRBV29-1 and TRBJ2-7, with 10 bases identical to TRBD2. Looked up from germline, CDR1 is SQVTM and CDR2 is ANQGSEA. This CDR3 is built from 16 residues. J lost 4 bases, V lost 6 bases, and 15 bases had no gene match. The CDR3 bases are TGCAGCGTCCTCGGGGCCGTAGCGGGAGGAGTGTACGAGCAGTACTTC. Its translation: CSVLGAVAGGVYEQYF.

This sequence joins TRBV20-1 and TRBJ1-6; D is unresolved. The CDR3 length is 15 residues. V was cut by 5 bases and J by 4 bases, with 15 bases left in between. The germline CDR1 and CDR2 sequences are DFQATT and SNEGSKA (reference sequence). The DNA for the CDR3 is TGCAGTGCTCCTAGCTCCCGCTTTTATAATTCACCCCTCCACTTT. This translates into CSAPSSRFYNSPLHF.

The chain links TRBV20-1 to TRBJ2-7; D tentatively fits TRBD1 or TRBD2 (5 bases each). The CDR3 runs 13 residues. The ends were cut back, 5 bases at V and 2 bases at J, with 13 bases in the middle. Germline V gene lookup returns CDR1 DFQATT and CDR2 SNEGSKA (reference sequence). The CDR3 DNA reads as TGCAGTGCTGCCCTACGGGGCCCCTACGAGCAGTACTTC. Translation: CSAALRGPYEQYF.

A word on this clonotype: One end of the junction varies from germline; a read error may be responsible. The rearrangement joins TRBV19 to TRBJ2-3, with 7 bases fitting TRBD2. Germline V gene data show CDR1 as LNHDA and CDR2 as SQIVND (reference sequence). This CDR3 contains 16 residues. The CDR3 DNA reads TGTTCCAGTAGTCAGAGAATGGCGGGAGCATCAGATACGCAGTATTTT. Amino acid sequence: CSSSQRMAGASDTQYF.

The sample holds many counts of this clonotype. J is TRBJ2-1 and V is TRBV5-1; tentative D call: TRBD2 (6 bases). V shed 4 bases and J shed 8 bases, with 13 bases lying between them. Germline lookup yields CDR1 SGHRS and CDR2 YFSETQ. The CDR3 covers 13 residues. The CDR3 loop is CASSIRGSDEQFF. The CDR3 DNA reads as TGCGCCAGCAGCATACGGGGGTCCGATGAGCAGTTCTTC. The full variable domain, completed using reference TRBV5-1 and TRBJ2-1, is KAGVTQTPRYLIKTRGQQVTLSCSPISGHRSVSWYQQTPGQGLQFLFEYFSETQRNKGNFPGRFSGRQFSNSRSEMNVSTLELGDSALYLCASSIRGSDEQFFGPGTRLTVL.

This clonotype was counted at least ten times. This chain uses TRBV27 with TRBJ1-1; no clear D. The CDR3 is 16 amino acids. CDR1 MNHEY and CDR2 SMNVEV come from the germline V gene (reference sequence). V lost 5 bases and J lost 7, with 23 bases in between. Written as DNA, the CDR3 is TGTGCCAGCAGTCCAACGATGGGCCCGCGCCGGAGTGAAGCTTTCTTT. Its protein is CASSPTMGPRRSEAFF.

The sample holds a few counts of this clonotype. The rearrangement uses TRBV19 and TRBJ2-7; D could derive from TRBD1 or TRBD2 (5 bases each). The length of the CDR3 is 13 residues. Germline V CDR1 and CDR2: LNHDA, SQIVND (reference sequence). The ends were cut back, 6 bases at V and 5 bases at J, with 14 bases in the middle. In DNA form, the CDR3 reads TGTGCCAGTAGGGGACGGACGGCTGACGAGCAGTACTTC. It yields the protein CASRGRTADEQYF.

This clonotype was recorded at least ten times. The V and J genes are TRBV29-1 and TRBJ2-7; 9 nucleotides match TRBD2. CDR1 and CDR2 from the germline V gene are SQVTM and ANQGSEA. The CDR3 is 12 amino acids. V lost 2 bases to trimming and J lost 6 bases; unmatched junction nucleotides: 2. CDR3 region: CSVELAGREQYF. The CDR3 bases are TGCAGCGTTGAACTAGCGGGACGCGAGCAGTACTTC.

This clonotype was found many times. The chain is built from TRBV6-5 and TRBJ1-1, with 7 bases that match TRBD1. CDR1 and CDR2 (germline): MNHEY, SVGAGI. V trimming: 2 bases; J trimming: 2 bases; junction bases outside the gene matches: 11. There are 17 residues in the CDR3. CDR3 amino acids: CASSYLRGSRGNTEAFF. For the CDR3, the DNA is TGTGCCAGCAGTTACCTCAGGGGGAGTCGGGGAAACACTGAAGCTTTCTTT.

The chain links TRBV11-2 to TRBJ1-1, with a tentative D call TRBD1 (6 bases). The CDR3 sequence is 14 residues long. The germline gives CDR1 SGHAT, CDR2 FQNNGV. The germline V and J ends were trimmed by 4 bases and 4 bases, with 13 bases remaining between them. CDR3 coding DNA: TGTGCCAGCAGCTCCTGGACAGAGTCCACTGAAGCTTTCTTT. Encoded protein: CASSSWTESTEAFF.

This clonotype was detected only a few times. The chain has TRBV7-2 and TRBJ1-5; tentative D call: TRBD1 (6 bases). Trimming stripped 3 bases from V and 3 bases from J, with 12 bases between. Looked up from germline, CDR1 is SGHTA and CDR2 is FQGNSA. This CDR3 is built from 15 residues. CDR3 in amino acids: CASSFSGGYNQPQHF. CDR3 DNA sequence: TGTGCCAGCAGCTTTTCTGGGGGCTACAATCAGCCCCAGCATTTT. Full variable domain (missing parts from reference TRBV7-2 and TRBJ1-5): GAGVSQSPSNKVTEKGKDVELRCDPISGHTALYWYRQSLGQGLEFLIYFQGNSAPDKSGLPSDRFSAERTGGSVSTLTIQRTQQEDSAVYLCASSFSGGYNQPQHFGDGTRLSIL.

The table lists this clonotype with a few counts. The chain has TRBV6-5 and TRBJ2-1, with 7 bases identical to TRBD2. Germline CDR1 reads MNHEY; CDR2 reads SVGAGI. V trimming: 1 base; J trimming: 4 bases; junction bases outside the gene matches: 13. This CDR3 contains 18 residues. The CDR3 protein is CASSYWWAGDRGYNEQFF. The CDR3 coding sequence is TGTGCCAGCAGTTACTGGTGGGCGGGAGATCGTGGTTACAATGAGCAGTTCTTC.

This clonotype was detected a few times. The chain uses TRBV7-2 and TRBJ2-5, with TRBD2 as a possible D gene (6 bases). Germline CDR1 SGHTA, CDR2 FQGNSA. The CDR3 consists of 12 residues. Trimming pared 6 bases from V and 5 bases from J, leaving 10 bases between. In DNA form, the CDR3 reads TGTGCCAGCAGAGGAGGGCCGGAGACCCAGTACTTC. Its translation is CASRGGPETQYF.

Details on this clonotype: It may be a read error: a sequence one base away is much more abundant. The V and J genes are TRBV20-1 and TRBJ2-1; D uncertain. Germline V gene sequence: CDR1 DFQATT, CDR2 SNEGSKA (reference sequence). The CDR3 sequence is 16 residues long. The V end lost 4 bases, the J end lost 6 bases, and 22 bases lay between the germline ends. The CDR3 bases are TGCAGTGCTACCATAACCACGGCAGATAAATCCAATGAGCAGTTCTTC. Encoded protein: CSATITTADKSNEQFF.

This clonotype has only a few counts. CDR3 sequence: CSAREAGGPTTQYF. The DNA of the CDR3 is TGCAGTGCCCGGGAGGCGGGAGGGCCCACTACGCAGTATTTT. The chain couples TRBV20-1 to TRBJ2-3; 9 bases match TRBD2. This CDR3 is built from 14 residues. Germline loops: CDR1 DFQATT, CDR2 SNEGSKA (reference sequence). V trimming: 6 bases; J trimming: 8 bases; junction bases outside the gene matches: 12.

This clonotype was picked up many times. The chain joins TRBV20-1 to TRBJ2-1, with a weak D call TRBD2 (5 bases). Looked up from germline, CDR1 is DFQATT and CDR2 is SNEGSKA (reference sequence). V lost 1 base and J lost 7, with 8 bases in between. The CDR3 consists of 12 residues. CDR3 region: CSARGRRNEQFF. CDR3 bases: TGCAGTGCTAGAGGGAGGCGGAATGAGCAGTTCTTC.

This clonotype was detected a few times. J is TRBJ2-3 and V is TRBV15, with 9 bases that match TRBD1. J gave up 3 bases and V 3 bases, and 4 bases lay outside the gene matches. The CDR3 consists of 15 residues. The germline V gene encodes CDR1 LNHNV and CDR2 YYDKDF (reference sequence). CDR3 nucleotides: TGTGCCACCAGCAGGGGGGGACAGGGTACAGATACGCAGTATTTT. Translating gives CATSRGGQGTDTQYF.

This chain joins TRBV7-4 and TRBJ2-3; 13 bases are a match to TRBD2. The CDR3 length is 17 residues. Per the germline V gene, CDR1 is SGHVT and CDR2 is SQSDAQ. After removal of 3 bases from V and 3 bases from J, the junction contained 6 bases not matched to a gene. Written as DNA, the CDR3 is TGTGCCAGCAGCTTTCACGGGACTAGCGGGAAAACAGATACGCAGTATTTT. Its translation is CASSFHGTSGKTDTQYF.